This T cell receptor beta chain was recovered during a study of T cell responses to AZD1222 COVID-19 vaccine. A word on this clone: Its antigen is unknown.

Broader study findings: Vaccination with two AZD1222 doses was followed by a rise in Spike-specific TCR breadth and depth. Donors, mostly white British, included more females; clonal diversity was possibly underestimated. No repertoire was sampled before or during the peak T cell response, only after it.

The assay was immunoSEQ multiplex PCR, and TCRdb's table has in-frame clones only and misses some. The table has 150,000 to 200,000 clones, around nine tenths seen once. The CDR3 is made up of 14 amino acids. CDR1 is ENHRY, CDR2 SYGVKD, per germline. V was clipped by 5 bases and J by 2 bases; unmatched bases: 6. V usage is TRBV10-3 and J usage is TRBJ2-7; 7 nucleotides line up with TRBD2. Sequencing used peripheral blood, obtained on day 0 of AZD1222 vaccination. This clonotype was sampled from an adult in good health. CDR3 residues: CAISTTGTTYEQYF. DNA of the CDR3: TGTGCCATCAGTACCACCGGGACTACCTACGAGCAGTACTTC.